These T cell receptor beta chains were read from a single sample in a study of vaccination and CD4 T cells after COVID-19. Antigens of these TCRs are unknown. TCRdb re-analysed the PCR reads in MiXCR, keeping a single row per CDR3 protein. The table lists about 13,000 distinct CDR3 sequences, 50% to 65% of them singletons. Input material: CD4+ T cells from blood, cultured in vitro. These receptors were obtained from a human donor who had recovered from COVID-19. Both conserved end residues are part of each CDR3. Each record gives: D gene, V gene, clone size, J gene, CDR3 protein, CDR3 DNA. The D gene is left open where the match is weak. Not every row has a clone size; where given, it reads once, few, many or a size class.

TRBD1	TRBV27	few	TRBJ1-2	CASSLRGPVGYTF	TGTGCCAGCAGTTTAAGGGGGCCGGTGGGCTACACCTTC
.	TRBV18	.	TRBJ2-2	CASSLIHTGSGGELFF	TGTGCCAGCTCACTGATACATACAGGGTCCGGCGGGGAGCTGTTTTTT
.	TRBV2	few	TRBJ2-3	CASSKQVTADTQYF	TGTGCCAGCAGTAAACAGGTAACAGCGGATACGCAGTATTTT
.	TRBV20-1	.	TRBJ1-1	CSASGARTANTEAFF	TGCAGTGCTAGCGGGGCTCGGACAGCCAACACTGAAGCTTTCTTT
.	TRBV6-2/TRBV6-3	few	TRBJ1-5	CASSTQTERGQPQHF	TGTGCCAGCAGTACACAAACGGAGAGGGGTCAGCCCCAGCATTTT
.	TRBV12-3/TRBV12-4	few	TRBJ1-5	CASSLAVQPQHF	TGTGCCAGCAGTTTAGCAGTTCAGCCCCAGCATTTT
.	TRBV20-1	few	TRBJ1-1	CSASRATEAFF	TGCAGTGCTAGCCGGGCCACTGAAGCTTTCTTT
.	TRBV27	.	TRBJ2-2	CASSPTVVNTGELFF	TGTGCCAGCAGCCCGACAGTTGTCAACACCGGGGAGCTGTTTTTT
TRBD1	TRBV20-1	few	TRBJ1-1	CSARSGQLNTEAFF	TGCAGTGCTAGATCGGGACAGTTGAACACTGAAGCTTTCTTT
.	TRBV5-1	.	TRBJ1-6	CASSLDQSSYNSPLHF	TGCGCCAGCAGCTTGGATCAGAGCTCCTATAATTCACCCCTCCACTTT
.	TRBV7-9	once	TRBJ1-1	CASSRRTVLNTEAFF	TGTGCCAGCAGCCGAAGGACAGTCCTGAACACTGAAGCTTTCTTT
TRBD2	TRBV10-3	few	TRBJ2-5	CAISELAGEVQYF	TGTGCCATCAGTGAGCTAGCGGGAGAGGTCCAGTACTTC
.	TRBV29-1	.	TRBJ2-5	CSVELGQKETQYF	TGCAGCGTTGAATTAGGACAGAAAGAGACCCAGTACTTC
.	TRBV27	.	TRBJ1-2	CASSFFEGYGYTF	TGTGCCAGCAGTTTTTTCGAGGGCTATGGCTACACCTTC
TRBD2	TRBV6-4	.	TRBJ2-3	CASSDGAGGTDTQYF	TGTGCCAGCAGTGACGGGGCGGGAGGCACAGATACGCAGTATTTT
TRBD1	TRBV30	.	TRBJ1-6	CAWREPGQGDSAPLHF	TGTGCCTGGAGAGAACCGGGACAGGGGGATTCGGCACCCCTCCACTTT
TRBD1	TRBV10-3	.	TRBJ1-1	CAINLGQGRTEAFF	TGTGCCATCAACCTAGGACAGGGCCGAACTGAAGCTTTCTTT
.	TRBV20-1	.	TRBJ2-1	CSARVRLANSYNEQFF	TGCAGTGCTAGAGTCCGGTTGGCAAATTCCTACAATGAGCAGTTCTTC
.	TRBV2	.	TRBJ2-1	CASSGERTSPYNEQFF	TGTGCCAGCAGTGGGGAACGCACGTCCCCCTACAATGAGCAGTTCTTC
.	TRBV30	.	TRBJ1-6	CAWSLQGGSPLHF	TGTGCCTGGAGTCTTCAGGGAGGTTCACCCCTCCACTTT
.	TRBV6-1	.	TRBJ1-2	CASRPVSGGGGYTF	TGTGCCAGCAGGCCCGTTAGCGGGGGCGGTGGCTACACCTTC
TRBD2	TRBV20-1	few	TRBJ2-5	CSARVSSGEHQETQYF	TGCAGTGCTAGAGTTTCCAGCGGGGAACACCAAGAGACCCAGTACTTC
.	TRBV21-1	few	TRBJ1-1	CASSMGIQLRGAFF	TGTGCCAGCAGCATGGGTATACAACTTAGGGGGGCTTTCTTT
.	TRBV4-3	once	TRBJ2-3	CASSQDNLDSDTQYF	TGCGCCAGCAGCCAAGACAACCTCGACTCAGATACGCAGTATTTT
.	TRBV7-3	once	TRBJ1-3	CASSTYGSDYGNTIYF	TGTGCCAGCAGCACGTACGGATCGGATTACGGAAACACCATATATTTT
.	TRBV30	.	TRBJ1-6	CAWSSTEKSSYNSPLHF	TGTGCCTGGAGTTCGACCGAAAAAAGCTCCTATAATTCACCCCTCCACTTT
.	TRBV6-1	.	TRBJ2-7	CASRDFNYEQYF	TGTGCCAGCCGGGACTTTAACTACGAGCAGTACTTC
.	TRBV10-3	.	TRBJ2-5	CATTRGQGQETQYF	TGTGCCACAACCAGGGGCCAGGGACAAGAGACCCAGTACTTC
TRBD2	TRBV25-1	.	TRBJ2-1	CASSGLAGGRAEQFF	TGTGCCAGCAGTGGATTAGCGGGAGGTCGCGCTGAGCAGTTCTTC
.	TRBV2	.	TRBJ2-2	CASSPSGGARGGELFF	TGTGCCAGCTCCCCCAGTGGAGGGGCGCGGGGCGGGGAGCTGTTTTTT
.	TRBV6-4	.	TRBJ2-3	CAGSEGTSTDTQYF	TGTGCCGGCAGTGAAGGGACTAGCACAGATACGCAGTATTTT
.	TRBV19	.	TRBJ2-1	CASSIPPLPGVEQFF	TGTGCCAGTAGTATACCCCCCTTGCCGGGGGTGGAGCAGTTCTTC
TRBD2	TRBV7-8	once	TRBJ2-1	CASRLSGSGSYNEQFF	TGTGCCAGCAGACTATCGGGTAGCGGGTCCTACAATGAGCAGTTCTTC
TRBD1	TRBV19	once	TRBJ1-2	CASTTGRGPGYTF	TGTGCCAGTACCACGGGCAGGGGGCCTGGCTACACCTTC
TRBD2	TRBV7-3	once	TRBJ2-3	CASSFRTSGSSADTQYF	TGTGCCAGCAGCTTTCGGACTAGCGGGAGTAGTGCAGATACGCAGTATTTT
.	TRBV20-1	few	TRBJ2-7	CSARTPGGMYEQYF	TGCAGTGCTAGGACCCCAGGCGGGATGTACGAGCAGTACTTC
TRBD1	TRBV28	few	TRBJ2-7	CASSLGQGSGYEQYF	TGTGCCAGCAGTTTAGGACAGGGGTCCGGGTACGAGCAGTACTTC
TRBD1	TRBV6-1	.	TRBJ1-6	CASLRVLTGSGSPLHF	TGTGCCAGTCTCCGGGTTTTGACAGGGTCAGGTTCACCCCTCCACTTT
.	TRBV12-3/TRBV12-4	.	TRBJ2-7	CASSSRATYEQYF	TGTGCCAGCAGTTCCCGGGCGACCTACGAGCAGTACTTC
.	TRBV20-1	.	TRBJ2-2	CSARDLRVDTGELFF	TGCAGTGCTAGAGATCTGAGGGTCGACACCGGGGAGCTGTTTTTT
.	TRBV27	.	TRBJ1-1	CASSLWAGGMNTEAFF	TGTGCCAGCAGTTTATGGGCAGGAGGGATGAACACTGAAGCTTTCTTT